One and the same sample provided the 25 T cell receptor beta chains below, sequenced in a study of blood T cell repertoires in COVID-19 (dated by TCRdb to 2020 to 2021). The library was made by the immunoSEQ multiplex PCR assay. TCRdb took over this immuneACCESS table, retaining in-frame rearrangements with V and J assigned. Such tables are incomplete; in checked studies, under half of the missing clones stem from an unresolved V gene, and the remainder is unexplained. This sample holds tens of thousands of clones; 85% to 90% were observed only once. More than 6% of the sample belongs to the ten largest clones. Sequencing input: peripheral blood. The receptors here all came from a human donor with active COVID-19. The donor label of this sample is uncertain.

The chain couples TRBV30 to TRBJ2-7; D not resolved. The V gene's germline CDR1 is GTSNPN and CDR2 SVGIG (reference sequence). CDR3 length: 14 amino acids. The germline V and J ends were trimmed by 0 bases and 4 bases, with 13 bases remaining between them. CDR3 nucleotide sequence: TGTGCCTGGAGTGTTGGCACTACCATTTACGAGCAGTACTTC. Translated: CAWSVGTTIYEQYF.

The chain uses TRBV10-3 and TRBJ1-5; D is uncertain. The CDR3 loop spans 12 amino acids. V was trimmed by 4 bases and J by 9 bases, leaving 10 bases between them. The germline V gene has CDR1 ENHRY and CDR2 SYGVKD. In nucleotides, the CDR3 is TGTGCCATCAGTGGAGAGGGAGGGCCCCAGCATTTT. Translation: CAISGEGGPQHF.

The chain couples TRBV2 to TRBJ2-5; TRBD1 aligns across 9 bases. The germline CDR1 and CDR2 sequences are SNHLY and FYNNEI. After removal of 7 bases from V and 7 bases from J, the junction contained 13 bases not matched to a gene. This CDR3 has 15 amino acids. The CDR3 bases are TGTGCCAGCACCCGAGAGACAGGGGGATCAGGGACCCAGTACTTC. Residues: CASTRETGGSGTQYF.

The rearrangement uses TRBV24-1 and TRBJ1-2; 7 bases line up with TRBD1. This CDR3 spans 15 amino acids. Germline V lookup: CDR1 KGHDR, CDR2 SFDVKD. V trimming: 0 bases; J trimming: 10 bases; junction bases outside the gene matches: 10. In DNA, the CDR3 is TGTGCCACCAGTGATTTGCGAAATGACAGGGAAGCCTACACCTTC. The encoded protein is CATSDLRNDREAYTF.

The chain couples TRBV12-5 to TRBJ2-1, with 7 bases lining up with TRBD1. In germline, CDR1 is LGHNT, CDR2 FRNRAP. CDR3 length: 14 residues. V was pared by 2 bases and J by 6 bases, with 4 bases of the junction left unmatched. CDR3 nucleotide sequence: TGTGCTAGTGGTTTGAACAGGGGTGCCAATGAGCAGTTCTTC. This gives the protein CASGLNRGANEQFF.

The CDR3 is CASSYGDRVLYGYTF. The CDR3 DNA follows: TGTGCCAGCAGTTACGGGGACAGGGTTTTATATGGCTACACCTTC. V gene TRBV6-5 combines with J gene TRBJ1-2; 9 bases are shared with TRBD1. The trim removed 2 bases at V and 5 bases at J, leaving 6 bases unmatched. Looked up from germline, CDR1 is MNHEY and CDR2 is SVGAGI. The CDR3 covers 15 residues.

There are a few counts of this clone. For the CDR3, the DNA is TGCGCCAGCGCCCGCGAAGGAGGGCCCGAGCAGTACTTC. It translates to CASAREGGPEQYF. The V and J genes are TRBV5-1 and TRBJ2-7, with a tentative D call TRBD2 (6 bases). Trimming stripped 7 bases from V and 6 bases from J, with 17 bases between. CDR3 length equals 13 residues. The germline V gene encodes CDR1 SGHRS and CDR2 YFSETQ.

V gene TRBV5-1 combines with J gene TRBJ1-4; TRBD1 matches at 11 bases. This CDR3 has 18 residues. Germline CDR1 and CDR2: SGHRS and YFSETQ. J was trimmed by 2 bases and V by 5 bases; bases with no gene match: 11. CDR3: CASSSGTGGSLTNEKLFF. Here the CDR3 DNA reads TGCGCCAGCAGTTCCGGGACAGGGGGATCGCTGACTAATGAAAAACTGTTTTTT.

V gene TRBV11-3 combines with J gene TRBJ1-6; TRBD1 matches at 8 bases. The CDR3 totals 15 residues. The V gene's germline CDR1 is SGHNT and CDR2 YENEEA. J lost 7 bases, V lost 5 bases, and 7 bases had no gene match. CDR3 loop: CASSRAQGANSPLHF. The CDR3, as DNA: TGTGCCAGCAGCCGAGCCCAGGGGGCGAATTCACCCCTCCACTTT.

This clone came up once. V gene TRBV5-1 combines with J gene TRBJ2-1, with TRBD2 matching over 12 bases. Germline trimming cut 4 bases from V and 2 bases from J; bases unmatched to any gene: 1. Per germline, CDR1 SGHRS and CDR2 YFSETQ. This CDR3 has 15 amino acids. CDR3 region: CASSLAGGTYNEQFF. CDR3 sequence (DNA): TGCGCCAGCAGCCTAGCGGGAGGGACCTACAATGAGCAGTTCTTC.

A single count supports this clone. DNA of the CDR3: TGTGCCATCAGATCGCAGGTTAGTCCTTGGGATGAGCAGTTCTTC. Amino acid sequence: CAIRSQVSPWDEQFF. The gene calls are TRBV10-3 and TRBJ2-1; D is unresolved. CDR1 and CDR2 from the germline V gene are ENHRY and SYGVKD. CDR3 length: 15 amino acids. V was pared by 6 bases and J by 8 bases, with 20 bases between.

The chain couples TRBV18 to TRBJ2-3, with TRBD1 identical over 8 bases. Germline values: CDR1 KGHSH, CDR2 LQKENI. The J segment lost 1 base and the V segment lost 5 bases, leaving 8 bases of the junction unmatched. CDR3 length: 16 amino acids. In DNA, the CDR3 is TGTGCCAGCTCATACACCGGGACAGGAGGCACAGATACGCAGTATTTT. Its translation is CASSYTGTGGTDTQYF. The variable domain in full, with the rest retrieved from reference TRBV18 and TRBJ2-3, is NAGVMQNPRHLVRRRGQEARLRCSPMKGHSHVYWYRQLPEEGLKFMVYLQKENIIDESGMPKERFSAEFPKEGPSILRIQQVVRGDSAAYFCASSYTGTGGTDTQYFGPGTRLTVL.

The chain couples TRBV19 to TRBJ2-2; a weak D match, TRBD2 (5 bases). CDR1 LNHDA and CDR2 SQIVND come from the germline V gene (reference sequence). Trimming cost V 1 base and J 2 bases, with 11 bases left between them. This CDR3 region has 16 residues. The CDR3 nucleotides read TGTGCCAGTAGTATAGTAGCCGGGGTTAACACCGGGGAGCTGTTTTTT. It encodes CASSIVAGVNTGELFF.

The chain has TRBV12-5 and TRBJ1-5; 8 bases are a match to TRBD1. V shed 5 bases and J 7 bases; nucleotides not matched to a gene: 10. This CDR3 is built from 15 residues. The germline V gene has CDR1 LGHNT and CDR2 FRNRAP. The CDR3 DNA sequence: TGTGCTAGTGGTATTGAACAGGGGGGAAGGCAGCCCCAGCATTTT. Encoded protein: CASGIEQGGRQPQHF.

V usage is TRBV29-1 and J usage is TRBJ2-4; 10 bases align to TRBD1. This CDR3 spans 13 amino acids. V gave up 4 bases and J gave up 5 bases; unmatched junction bases: 2. Germline V gene sequence: CDR1 SQVTM, CDR2 ANQGSEA. CDR3 sequence (DNA): TGCAGCGTTGGGGACAGGGGAGAAAACATTCAGTACTTC. Residues: CSVGDRGENIQYF.

This clone was found a few times. This sequence joins TRBV6-6 and TRBJ2-4; tentatively, D is TRBD2 (5 bases). Trimming removed 6 bases at V and 5 bases at J, with 11 bases between. The CDR3 has 13 residues. Germline V gene data show CDR1 as MNHNY and CDR2 as SVGAGI (reference sequence). In DNA, the CDR3 is TGTGCCAGCAGGGACTCCCGGCAAAACATTCAGTACTTC. The encoded protein is CASRDSRQNIQYF.

The chain recombines TRBV28 with TRBJ2-7, with 7 bases matching TRBD2. CDR1 and CDR2 (germline): MDHEN, SYDVKM. This CDR3 has 14 residues. The junction had 12 bases not matched to a gene; V was cut back by 7 bases and J by 6 bases. CDR3 region: CASTNGLAGVEQYF. The CDR3 coding sequence is TGTGCCAGCACCAACGGTCTTGCGGGGGTCGAGCAGTACTTC.

CDR3 coding DNA: TGTGCCAGCAGCCAAGTACGCGGCACCTACAATGAGCAGTTCTTC. Its protein product is CASSQVRGTYNEQFF. This chain joins TRBV4-2 and TRBJ2-1, with D uncertain. Per germline, CDR1 LGHNA and CDR2 YNFKEQ. The V end lost 1 base, the J end lost 2 bases, and 9 bases lay between the germline ends. CDR3 length equals 15 residues.

V and J are TRBV9 and TRBJ1-2; 7 bases are shared with TRBD1. V lost 3 bases, J lost 1 base, and 9 bases stayed unmatched. Germline V gene lookup returns CDR1 SGDLS and CDR2 YYNGEE. This CDR3 comprises 16 residues. Here the CDR3 DNA reads TGTGCCAGCAGCGCCGACGACAGGGCTTTTAACTATGGCTACACCTTC. Its translation is CASSADDRAFNYGYTF.

The J gene is TRBJ2-3, the V gene TRBV29-1, with D perhaps TRBD2 (5 bases). Trimming left V 2 bases short and J 6 bases short, with 9 bases between. The CDR3 sequence is 12 residues long. Germline V gene sequence: CDR1 SQVTM, CDR2 ANQGSEA. CDR3 sequence: CSVELGSDTQYF. Here the CDR3 DNA reads TGCAGCGTTGAACTGGGGAGTGATACGCAGTATTTT.

The V and J genes are TRBV28 and TRBJ2-3; D is unresolved. The CDR3 length is 14 residues. Germline lookup yields CDR1 MDHEN and CDR2 SYDVKM. V was cut by 6 bases and J by 1 base, with 11 bases left in between. The CDR3 DNA follows: TGTGCCAGCAGCACAGTGTCGGGCACAGATACGCAGTATTTT. This encodes CASSTVSGTDTQYF.

This CDR3 reads CASSPTGLEAFF. For the CDR3, the DNA is TGTGCCAGCAGTCCGACAGGGTTAGAAGCTTTCTTT. The chain uses TRBV6-5 and TRBJ1-1; 7 bases agree with TRBD1. Germline V gene sequence: CDR1 MNHEY, CDR2 SVGAGI. The CDR3 extends over 12 amino acids. Trimming at V came to 5 bases and at J to 8 bases, leaving 5 bases not matched to a gene.

This chain joins TRBV18 and TRBJ1-1, with 7 bases matching TRBD1. Per the germline V gene, CDR1 is KGHSH and CDR2 is LQKENI. This CDR3 contains 15 residues. The ends lost 4 bases at V and 0 bases at J; junction bases unmatched: 5. CDR3 DNA: TGTGCCAGCTCACAACAAGGGACAGTGAACACTGAAGCTTTCTTT. Translating it yields CASSQQGTVNTEAFF.

V is TRBV9 and J is TRBJ2-2; a weak D match, TRBD1 (5 bases). V lost 3 bases and J 6 bases, leaving 18 bases between the germline ends. The CDR3 has 16 residues. Germline CDR1 and CDR2: SGDLS and YYNGEE. CDR3 sequence reads: CASSALTVKGSGELFF. The CDR3 region has the DNA TGTGCCAGCAGCGCCTTGACAGTTAAGGGCTCCGGGGAGCTGTTTTTT.

This clone was counted once. The CDR3 coding sequence is TGTGCCAGCTCACAAGGGACAGGGGTCTACGAGCAGTACTTC. This codes for CASSQGTGVYEQYF. This sequence joins TRBV18 and TRBJ2-7, with 10 bases lining up with TRBD1. Germline CDR1 and CDR2: KGHSH and LQKENI. V was clipped by 4 bases and J by 3 bases; unmatched bases: 3. The CDR3 spans 14 residues.